The 22 T cell receptor beta chains listed next were all sequenced from one sample in a study of cytomegalovirus exposure and HLA in healthy donors. The PCR used 60 Vbeta and 13 Jbeta primers. Libraries were prepared by immunoSEQ multiplex PCR; TCRdb keeps only in-frame clonotypes and omits some of them. The profile shows some 120,000 clones, less than 20% of them singletons. The sample consisted of PBMCs. These receptors were obtained from a woman younger than 30 in good health and CMV-seronegative.

This chain joins TRBV11-2 and TRBJ2-7, with TRBD2 identical over 7 bases. CDR3 size: 15 residues. The ends lost 2 bases at V and 0 bases at J; junction bases unmatched: 4. Germline lookup yields CDR1 SGHAT and CDR2 FQNNGV. The CDR3 region is CASSLLAGDSYEQYF. The CDR3 DNA reads TGTGCCAGCAGCTTATTGGCGGGAGACTCCTACGAGCAGTACTTC.

The table lists this clone with a few counts. V usage is TRBV19 and J usage is TRBJ1-1; 8 bases line up with TRBD1. CDR1 and CDR2 from the germline V gene are LNHDA and SQIVND (reference sequence). V lost 8 bases, J lost 5 bases, and 13 bases stayed unmatched. The CDR3 runs 15 residues. For the CDR3, the DNA is TGTGCCAGTGGCGGGGCAGGGGGCCCGGAAACTGAAGCTTTCTTT. Translating it yields CASGGAGGPETEAFF.

The rearrangement uses TRBV28 and TRBJ2-3; 7 bases map to TRBD2. The V and J ends lost 2 bases and 4 bases, in that order; junction bases with no gene match: 12. Germline CDR1 MDHEN, CDR2 SYDVKM. The CDR3 length is 17 residues. CDR3 region: CASSLRGWRGGSDTQYF. The CDR3 nucleotides are TGTGCCAGCAGTTTAAGAGGGTGGAGGGGAGGGTCAGATACGCAGTATTTT.

In this sample, this clone turned up a few times. The V call is TRBV27, the J call TRBJ2-7; 10 nucleotides match TRBD1. CDR1 and CDR2 (germline): MNHEY, SMNVEV (reference sequence). This CDR3 is 14 amino acids long. V shed 3 bases, J shed 6 bases, and the junction held 5 bases outside the gene matches. The CDR3 nucleotides are TGTGCCAGCAGTTTCCGGGACAGGGGAAGCGAGCAGTACTTC. This translates into CASSFRDRGSEQYF.

The chain uses TRBV2 and TRBJ2-1; D may be TRBD2 (7 bases). Trimming took off 8 bases at V and 0 bases at J, with 20 bases between the two ends. The CDR3 is 17 amino acids. The V gene's germline CDR1 is SNHLY and CDR2 FYNNEI. As DNA, the CDR3 is TGTGCCAGCTCCTCGGGGGGAGGGACAAACTCCTACAATGAGCAGTTCTTC. It encodes CASSSGGGTNSYNEQFF.

This clone occurred a few times. This chain joins TRBV6-4 and TRBJ2-5, with 10 positions matching TRBD2. The CDR3 contains 15 residues. Germline V gene lookup returns CDR1 MRHNA and CDR2 SNTAGT. V shed 3 bases, J shed 2 bases, and the junction held 3 bases outside the gene matches. The CDR3 sequence is CASSESAGGQETQYF. The CDR3 nucleotides are TGTGCCAGCAGTGAATCAGCGGGAGGGCAAGAGACCCAGTACTTC.

This chain links TRBV5-6 with TRBJ2-7; D call uncertain. The CDR3 spans 14 residues. Germline V gene sequence: CDR1 SGHDT, CDR2 YYEEEE. The V gene lost 4 bases and the J gene lost 0 bases, with 11 bases spanning the gap. This CDR3 is CASSPRLNSYEQYF. The CDR3 DNA reads as TGTGCCAGCAGCCCGCGACTGAACTCCTACGAGCAGTACTTC.

This clone was recorded a few times. The chain combines TRBV4-2 with TRBJ2-1; 9 nucleotides agree with TRBD1. Germline assignment: CDR1 LGHNA and CDR2 YNFKEQ. The CDR3 has 16 amino acids. J lost 2 bases, V lost 4 bases, and 6 bases had no gene match. The CDR3 here is CASSRYRGLPYNEQFF. As DNA, the CDR3 is TGTGCCAGCAGCCGCTACAGGGGGCTACCCTACAATGAGCAGTTCTTC.

This clone was counted a few times. The rearrangement joins TRBV6-1 to TRBJ1-4, with D perhaps matching TRBD1 (6 bases). The germline V and J ends were trimmed by 2 bases and 8 bases, with 12 bases remaining between them. This CDR3 has 14 residues. The V gene's germline CDR1 is MNHNS and CDR2 SASEGT. The CDR3 DNA follows: TGTGCCAGCAGTGAATGGGGTAGGGGGGAAAAACTGTTTTTT. It encodes CASSEWGRGEKLFF.

This clone was observed a handful of times. V usage is TRBV7-8 and J usage is TRBJ1-5, with 8 bases lining up with TRBD1. The germline V gene encodes CDR1 SGHVS and CDR2 FQNEAQ. The CDR3 sequence is 16 residues long. The V segment lost 1 base and the J segment 5 bases; nucleotides outside the gene matches: 7. CDR3 amino acids: CASSLGSQQGDQPQHF. The DNA for the CDR3 is TGTGCCAGCAGCTTAGGCAGTCAACAGGGGGATCAGCCCCAGCATTTT.

This clone showed up just a few times. Written as DNA, the CDR3 is TGTGCCAGCAGCCTGGAAGGACAGGGCGACTCCTACGAGCAGTACTTC. The encoded protein is CASSLEGQGDSYEQYF. This chain joins TRBV5-4 and TRBJ2-7; 8 nucleotides line up with TRBD1. V lost 4 bases, J lost 0 bases, and 9 bases stayed unmatched. The germline CDR1 and CDR2 sequences are SGHNT and YYREEE (reference sequence). CDR3 length equals 16 residues.

The J gene is TRBJ1-2, the V gene TRBV5-1, with D unclear. V dropped 4 bases and J dropped 1 base, with 17 bases sitting between them. Per germline, CDR1 SGHRS and CDR2 YFSETQ. This CDR3 has 16 amino acids. The CDR3 nucleotides are TGCGCCAGCAGCGTCAGAAGCGGGCTGCTTAACTATGGCTACACCTTC. Residues: CASSVRSGLLNYGYTF.

This chain uses TRBV7-8 with TRBJ2-1; D is ambiguous. V shed 5 bases and J shed 8 bases, with 10 bases lying between them. The CDR3 runs 12 residues. From germline, CDR1 is SGHVS and CDR2 FQNEAQ. For the CDR3, the DNA is TGTGCCAGCAGCCCTCCGGTAGATGAGCAGTTCTTC. Amino acids: CASSPPVDEQFF. Full variable domain (outside the CDR3, taken from reference TRBV7-8 and TRBJ2-1): GAGVSQSPRYKVAKRGQDVALRCDPISGHVSLFWYQQALGQGPEFLTYFQNEAQLDKSGLPSDRFFAERPEGSVSTLKIQRTQQEDSAVYLCASSPPVDEQFFGPGTRLTVL.

This clone was found a few times. The CDR3 is CASSHQGAINQPQHF. The CDR3 coding sequence is TGCGCCAGCAGCCATCAGGGGGCTATCAATCAGCCCCAGCATTTT. This chain uses TRBV4-1 with TRBJ1-5; 8 positions match TRBD1. Germline CDR1 and CDR2: MGHRA and YSYEKL. This CDR3 contains 15 residues. V dropped 3 bases and J dropped 3; count of bases not matched to a gene: 4.

The chain recombines TRBV9 with TRBJ1-5; 7 bases match TRBD1. Germline CDR1 reads SGDLS; CDR2 reads YYNGEE. The CDR3 contains 15 residues. With V trimmed by 3 bases and J by 6 bases, 9 bases remained unmatched. The CDR3 loop reads CASSAGQSLGQPQHF. The CDR3, as DNA: TGTGCCAGCAGCGCGGGACAGAGTCTAGGTCAGCCCCAGCATTTT.

This clone was found a few times. The gene calls are TRBV20-1 and TRBJ2-7; D possibly corresponds to TRBD2 (6 bases). V was trimmed by 3 bases and J by 7 bases, leaving 10 bases between them. Germline CDR1 DFQATT, CDR2 SNEGSKA (reference sequence). This CDR3 comprises 11 residues. CDR3 coding DNA: TGCAGTGCTAGTGGGGCGGGGGAGCAGTACTTC. Its protein product is CSASGAGEQYF.

V and J are TRBV30 and TRBJ1-5, with D possibly matching TRBD1 (6 bases). CDR3 length equals 13 residues. V lost 1 base and J 2 bases, leaving 6 bases between the germline ends. Looked up from germline, CDR1 is GTSNPN and CDR2 is SVGIG (reference sequence). The CDR3 region is CAWSEGGNQPQHF. The CDR3 coding sequence is TGTGCCTGGAGTGAGGGGGGCAATCAGCCCCAGCATTTT.

This clone appeared a few times. V is TRBV25-1 and J is TRBJ2-7, with 9 bases that match TRBD1. The CDR3 is 15 amino acids. V lost 4 bases, J lost 3 bases, and 7 bases stayed unmatched. Germline lookup yields CDR1 MGHDK and CDR2 SYGVNS. CDR3: CASSAPGQGVYEQYF. The DNA for the CDR3 is TGTGCCAGCAGTGCCCCGGGACAGGGAGTCTACGAGCAGTACTTC.

This clone was found a few times. The chain has TRBV7-9 and TRBJ2-7; D possibly corresponds to TRBD1 (5 bases). CDR3 length: 16 amino acids. The germline V and J ends were trimmed by 4 bases and 2 bases, with 18 bases remaining between them. Germline CDR1 and CDR2: SEHNR and FQNEAQ (reference sequence). CDR3 nucleotide sequence: TGTGCCAGCAGCTCCTTAAGGGGTATTTTCACCTACGAGCAGTACTTC. Translated, it gives CASSSLRGIFTYEQYF.

The chain joins TRBV7-9 to TRBJ2-2; 8 bases map to TRBD2. The junction had 5 bases not matched to a gene; V was cut back by 2 bases and J by 6 bases. There are 15 residues in the CDR3. Per the germline V gene, CDR1 is SEHNR and CDR2 is FQNEAQ (reference sequence). CDR3 residues: CASSLRTSLAGELFF. CDR3 DNA: TGTGCCAGCAGCTTAAGGACTAGCCTCGCCGGGGAGCTGTTTTTT.

The chain links TRBV7-9 to TRBJ2-3; 8 bases align to TRBD1. This CDR3 region has 16 residues. Germline V gene data show CDR1 as SEHNR and CDR2 as FQNEAQ (reference sequence). V gave up 5 bases and J gave up 1 base; unmatched junction bases: 8. CDR3 sequence reads: CASSGGKTGGTDTQYF. The CDR3 region has the DNA TGTGCCAGCAGCGGGGGAAAGACAGGGGGCACAGATACGCAGTATTTT.

This clone was seen a few times. This chain links TRBV5-1 with TRBJ2-3, with TRBD1 matching over 10 bases. CDR3 length equals 14 residues. Germline CDR1 SGHRS, CDR2 YFSETQ. V trimming: 0 bases; J trimming: 9 bases; junction bases outside the gene matches: 4. The CDR3 region is CASSLVGQGDTQYF. CDR3 DNA: TGCGCCAGCAGCTTGGTTGGACAGGGGGACACGCAGTATTTT. The full variable domain, with the rest looked up from reference TRBV5-1 and TRBJ2-3, is KAGVTQTPRYLIKTRGQQVTLSCSPISGHRSVSWYQQTPGQGLQFLFEYFSETQRNKGNFPGRFSGRQFSNSRSEMNVSTLELGDSALYLCASSLVGQGDTQYFGPGTRLTVL.